This T cell receptor beta chain appears in the sequencing data of a study of T-cell reconstitution after alpha-beta-depleted transplantation in children. Germline assignment: CDR1 SNHLY and CDR2 FYNNEI. The CDR3 consists of 15 residues. V lost 8 bases, J lost 6 bases, and 14 bases stayed unmatched. Unique molecular identifiers were incorporated into the prepared TCRbeta library. Via MiXCR, TCRdb re-called the PCR reads, giving one row per CDR3 protein. The repertoire includes 400,000 to 500,000 distinct CDR3 sequences, about a tenth of them detected once, and approximately 5% sits in the top ten. This clonotype was seen more than once but under ten times.

Here the sequenced sample was PBMCs from the stem cell graft donor, taken from the stem cell graft. This sequence originates from a human donor who donated a stem cell graft to a child with acute myeloid leukemia. The chain employs TRBV2 and TRBJ1-2; 8 bases align to TRBD1. The CDR3 is CASVGIQGAVDGYTF. The CDR3 nucleotides read TGTGCCAGCGTGGGGATTCAGGGGGCTGTGGATGGCTACACCTTC.